The present TCR beta chain was sequenced within a study of regulatory T cells. In its sample, this clone was seen once. Its target is not known. The primer mix had 52 TRBV and 13 TRBJ primers. The method was immunoSEQ multiplex PCR; TCRdb's version includes in-frame clones alone and lacks a portion of them. Of 25,000 to 30,000 clones in the sample, 85% to 95% are singletons; the top ten hold roughly 1.4%. Every patient with CD3G deficiency had evidence of autoimmunity. At testing, patients were 2 to 39 years old, with reduced naive and increased memory T-cell proportions. Sorting split CD4+ cells into CD25-high CD127-low Tregs and CD25-low CD127-high conventional T cells. Findings and limits, study-wide: In CD3G-deficient patients, conventional CD4+ T cells were enriched for hydrophobic CDR3 residues at positions 6 and 7. In patients, unique TRB V-J pairs were restricted and V/J usage skewed, especially in Tregs.

This CDR3 has 15 amino acids. The germline CDR1 and CDR2 sequences are SEHNR and FQNEAQ (reference sequence). Trimming shortened V by 1 base and J by 8 bases, and 14 bases separated the two germline ends. Source material: conventional CD4+ T cells sorted from blood. The chain joins TRBV7-9 to TRBJ2-2; perhaps TRBD2 as D (7 bases). The receptor was derived from a young adult with CD3G deficiency. The CDR3 nucleotides are TGTGCCAGCAGCTTAGGAGCGGGACATGCGGGGGAGCTGTTTTTT. It specifies CASSLGAGHAGELFF.